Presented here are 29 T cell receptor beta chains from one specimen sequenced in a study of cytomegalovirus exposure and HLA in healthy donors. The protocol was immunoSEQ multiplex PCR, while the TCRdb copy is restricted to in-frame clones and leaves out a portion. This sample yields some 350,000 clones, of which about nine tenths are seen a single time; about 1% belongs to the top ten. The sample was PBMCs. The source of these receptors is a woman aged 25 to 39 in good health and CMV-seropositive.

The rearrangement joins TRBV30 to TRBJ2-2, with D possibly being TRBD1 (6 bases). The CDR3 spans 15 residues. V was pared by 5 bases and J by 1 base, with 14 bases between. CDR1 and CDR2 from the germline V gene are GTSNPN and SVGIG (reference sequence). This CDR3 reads CAWSLIQGNTGELFF. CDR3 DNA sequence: TGTGCCTGGTCGCTTATACAGGGGAACACCGGGGAGCTGTTTTTT.

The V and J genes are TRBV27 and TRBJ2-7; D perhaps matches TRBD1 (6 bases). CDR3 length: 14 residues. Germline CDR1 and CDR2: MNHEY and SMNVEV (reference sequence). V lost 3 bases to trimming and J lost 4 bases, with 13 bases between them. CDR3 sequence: CASSFAQGWYEQYF. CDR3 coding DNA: TGTGCCAGCAGTTTTGCCCAGGGGTGGTACGAGCAGTACTTC.

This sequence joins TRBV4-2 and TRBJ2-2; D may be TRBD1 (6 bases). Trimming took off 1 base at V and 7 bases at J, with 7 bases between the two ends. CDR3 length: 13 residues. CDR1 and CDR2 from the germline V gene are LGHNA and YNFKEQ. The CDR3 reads CASSQARGGELFF. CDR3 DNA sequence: TGTGCCAGCAGCCAAGCCAGGGGCGGGGAGCTGTTTTTT.

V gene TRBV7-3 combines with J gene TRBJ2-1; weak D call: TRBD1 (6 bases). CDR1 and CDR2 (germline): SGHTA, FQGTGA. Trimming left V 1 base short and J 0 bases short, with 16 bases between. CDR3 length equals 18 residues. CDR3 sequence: CASSLIGGQRNSYNEQFF. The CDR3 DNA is TGTGCCAGCAGCTTAATAGGAGGACAGAGAAACTCCTACAATGAGCAGTTCTTC.

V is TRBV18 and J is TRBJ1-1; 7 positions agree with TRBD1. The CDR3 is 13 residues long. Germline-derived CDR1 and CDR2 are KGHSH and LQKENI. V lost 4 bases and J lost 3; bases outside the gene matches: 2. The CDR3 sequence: CASSRQGDTEAFF. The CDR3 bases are TGTGCCAGCTCACGACAGGGAGACACTGAAGCTTTCTTT.

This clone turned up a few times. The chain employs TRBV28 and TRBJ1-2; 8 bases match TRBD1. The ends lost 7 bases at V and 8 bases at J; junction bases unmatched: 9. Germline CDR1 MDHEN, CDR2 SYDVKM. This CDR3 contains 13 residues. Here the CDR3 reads CASNGQGTLGYTF. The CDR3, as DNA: TGTGCCAGCAATGGACAGGGTACTCTAGGCTACACCTTC.

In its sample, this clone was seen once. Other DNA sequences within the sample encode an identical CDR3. CDR3 amino acids: CAISESGQGYEQYF. CDR3 bases: TGTGCCATCAGTGAGTCGGGACAGGGCTACGAGCAGTACTTC. The V and J genes are TRBV10-3 and TRBJ2-7; 9 nucleotides line up with TRBD1. Germline V gene lookup returns CDR1 ENHRY and CDR2 SYGVKD. Trimming removed 0 bases from V and 3 bases from J; junction bases left unmatched: 0. The CDR3 is made up of 14 amino acids.

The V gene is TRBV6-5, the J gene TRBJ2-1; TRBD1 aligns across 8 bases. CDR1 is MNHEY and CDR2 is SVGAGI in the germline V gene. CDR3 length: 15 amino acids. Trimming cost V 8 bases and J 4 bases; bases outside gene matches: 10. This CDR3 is CASSPTGDPYNEQFF. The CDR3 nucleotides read TGTGCCAGCTCCCCGACAGGGGACCCTTACAATGAGCAGTTCTTC.

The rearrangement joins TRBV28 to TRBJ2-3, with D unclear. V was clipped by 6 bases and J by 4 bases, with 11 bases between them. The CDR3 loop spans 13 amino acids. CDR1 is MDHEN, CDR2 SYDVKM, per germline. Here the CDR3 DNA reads TGTGCCAGCAGCCACTCGGACCCAGATACGCAGTATTTT. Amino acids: CASSHSDPDTQYF.

CDR3 sequence: CTSSPGTMNTEAFF. CDR3 sequence (DNA): TGCACCAGCAGCCCCGGGACCATGAACACTGAAGCTTTCTTT. The chain employs TRBV1 and TRBJ1-1. TRBV1 is described as a pseudogene. This CDR3 has 14 residues.

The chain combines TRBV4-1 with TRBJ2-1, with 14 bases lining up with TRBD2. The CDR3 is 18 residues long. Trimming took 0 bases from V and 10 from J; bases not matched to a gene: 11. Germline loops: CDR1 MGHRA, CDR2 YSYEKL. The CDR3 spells CASSQDPLTSGGAWEQFF. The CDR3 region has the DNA TGCGCCAGCAGCCAAGATCCCCTGACTAGCGGGGGGGCTTGGGAGCAGTTCTTC.

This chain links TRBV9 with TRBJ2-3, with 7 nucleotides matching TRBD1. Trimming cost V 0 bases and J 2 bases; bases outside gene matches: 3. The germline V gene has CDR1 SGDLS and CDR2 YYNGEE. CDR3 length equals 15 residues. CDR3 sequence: CASSVGQGYTDTQYF. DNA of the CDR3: TGTGCCAGCAGCGTAGGACAGGGCTACACAGATACGCAGTATTTT.

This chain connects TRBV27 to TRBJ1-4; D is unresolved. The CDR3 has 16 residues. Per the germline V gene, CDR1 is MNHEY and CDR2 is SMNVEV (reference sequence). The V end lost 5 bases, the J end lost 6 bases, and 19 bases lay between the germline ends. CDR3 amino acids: CASSPAGGVDYEKLFF. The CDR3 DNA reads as TGTGCCAGCAGTCCCGCCGGCGGGGTTGATTATGAAAAACTGTTTTTT. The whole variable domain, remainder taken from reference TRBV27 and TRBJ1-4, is EAQVTQNPRYLITVTGKKLTVTCSQNMNHEYMSWYRQDPGLGLRQIYYSMNVEVTDKGDVPEGYKVSRKEKRNFPLILESPSPNQTSLYFCASSPAGGVDYEKLFFGSGTQLSVL.

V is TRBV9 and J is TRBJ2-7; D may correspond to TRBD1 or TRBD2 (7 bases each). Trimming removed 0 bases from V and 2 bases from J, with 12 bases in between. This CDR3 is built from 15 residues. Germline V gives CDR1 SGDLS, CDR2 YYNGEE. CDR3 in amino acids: CASSVAPGGAYEQYF. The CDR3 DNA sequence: TGTGCCAGCAGCGTAGCTCCAGGGGGGGCCTACGAGCAGTACTTC.

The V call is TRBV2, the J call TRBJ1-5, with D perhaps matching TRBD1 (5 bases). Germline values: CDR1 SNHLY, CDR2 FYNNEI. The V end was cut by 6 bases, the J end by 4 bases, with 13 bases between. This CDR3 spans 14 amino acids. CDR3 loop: CASSPGLSNQPQHF. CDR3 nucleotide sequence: TGTGCCAGCAGCCCGGGACTCTCAAATCAGCCCCAGCATTTT.

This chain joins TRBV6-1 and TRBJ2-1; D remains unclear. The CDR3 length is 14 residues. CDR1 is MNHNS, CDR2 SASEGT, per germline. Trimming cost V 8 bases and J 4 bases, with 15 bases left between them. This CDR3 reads CASHPNVRYNEQFF. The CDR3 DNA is TGTGCCAGCCACCCTAACGTCCGGTACAATGAGCAGTTCTTC.

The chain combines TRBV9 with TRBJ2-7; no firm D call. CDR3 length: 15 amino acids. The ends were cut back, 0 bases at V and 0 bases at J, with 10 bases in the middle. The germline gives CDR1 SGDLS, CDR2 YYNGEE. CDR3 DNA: TGTGCCAGCAGCGTAGGTCAGGCCAGCTCCTACGAGCAGTACTTC. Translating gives CASSVGQASSYEQYF.

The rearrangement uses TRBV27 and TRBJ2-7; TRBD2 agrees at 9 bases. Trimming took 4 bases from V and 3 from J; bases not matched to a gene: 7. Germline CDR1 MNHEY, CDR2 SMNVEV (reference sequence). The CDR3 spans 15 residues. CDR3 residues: CASSSGAGGLYEQYF. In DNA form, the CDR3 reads TGTGCCAGCAGTTCCGGAGCGGGGGGCCTCTACGAGCAGTACTTC.

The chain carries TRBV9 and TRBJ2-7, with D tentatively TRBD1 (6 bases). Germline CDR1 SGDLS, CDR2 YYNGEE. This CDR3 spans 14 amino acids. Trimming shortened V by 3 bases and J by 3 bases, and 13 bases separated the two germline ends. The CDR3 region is CASSASGVGYEQYF. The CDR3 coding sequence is TGTGCCAGCAGCGCGTCAGGGGTGGGCTACGAGCAGTACTTC. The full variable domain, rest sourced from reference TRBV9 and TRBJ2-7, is DSGVTQTPKHLITATGQRVTLRCSPRSGDLSVYWYQQSLDQGLQFLIQYYNGEERAKGNILERFSAQQFPDLHSELNLSSLELGDSALYFCASSASGVGYEQYFGPGTRLTVT.

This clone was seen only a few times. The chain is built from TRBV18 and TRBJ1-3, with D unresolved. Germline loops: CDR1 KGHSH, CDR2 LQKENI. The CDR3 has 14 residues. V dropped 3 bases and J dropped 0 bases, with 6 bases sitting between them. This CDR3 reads CASSPDNSGNTIYF. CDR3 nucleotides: TGTGCCAGCTCACCCGACAACTCTGGAAACACCATATATTTT.

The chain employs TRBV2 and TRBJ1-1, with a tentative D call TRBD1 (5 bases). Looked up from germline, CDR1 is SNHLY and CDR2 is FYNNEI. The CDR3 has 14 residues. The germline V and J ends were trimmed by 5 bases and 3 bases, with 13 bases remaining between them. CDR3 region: CASSPRGAHTEAFF. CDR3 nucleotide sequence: TGTGCCAGCAGTCCCCGTGGGGCCCACACTGAAGCTTTCTTT.

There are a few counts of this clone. CDR3 nucleotide sequence: TGCGCCAGCAGCTTGGGGGCAGGCCTCTACGAGCAGTACTTC. It encodes CASSLGAGLYEQYF. The rearrangement joins TRBV5-1 to TRBJ2-7; no definite D call. This CDR3 is built from 14 residues. V lost 0 bases to trimming and J lost 3 bases, with 10 bases between them. Germline V gene lookup returns CDR1 SGHRS and CDR2 YFSETQ.

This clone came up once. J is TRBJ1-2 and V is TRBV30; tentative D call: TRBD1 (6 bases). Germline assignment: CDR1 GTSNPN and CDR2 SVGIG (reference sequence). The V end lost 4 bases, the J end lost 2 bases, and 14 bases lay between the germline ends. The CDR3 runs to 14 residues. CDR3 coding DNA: TGTGCCTGGATCGACCGCGGGACAAACTATGGCTACACCTTC. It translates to CAWIDRGTNYGYTF.

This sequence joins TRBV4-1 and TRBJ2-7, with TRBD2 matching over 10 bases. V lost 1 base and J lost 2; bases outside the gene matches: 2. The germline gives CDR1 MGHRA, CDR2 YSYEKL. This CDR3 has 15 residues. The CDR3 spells CASSQAGLAPYEQYF. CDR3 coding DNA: TGCGCCAGCAGCCAAGCGGGACTAGCGCCCTACGAGCAGTACTTC.

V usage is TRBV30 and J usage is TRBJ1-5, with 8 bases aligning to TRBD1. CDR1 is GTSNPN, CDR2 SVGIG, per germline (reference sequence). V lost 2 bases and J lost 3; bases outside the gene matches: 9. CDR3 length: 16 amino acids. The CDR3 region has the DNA TGTGCCTGGAGTCCCCGATCAGGGGGCCTCAATCAGCCCCAGCATTTT. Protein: CAWSPRSGGLNQPQHF.

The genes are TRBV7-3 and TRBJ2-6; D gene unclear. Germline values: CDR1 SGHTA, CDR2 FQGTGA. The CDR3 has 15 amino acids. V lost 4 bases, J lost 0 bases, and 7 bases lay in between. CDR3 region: CASSSEISGANVLTF. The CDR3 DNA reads TGTGCCAGCAGCTCAGAAATCTCTGGGGCCAACGTCCTGACTTTC. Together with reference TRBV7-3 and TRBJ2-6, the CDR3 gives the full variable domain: GAGVSQTPSNKVTEKGKYVELRCDPISGHTALYWYRQSLGQGPEFLIYFQGTGAADDSGLPNDRFFAVRPEGSVSTLKIQRTERGDSAVYLCASSSEISGANVLTFGAGSRLTVL.

CDR3 nucleotides: TGTGCCAGCAATCTACAGGGGGCAGGCACTGAAGCTTTCTTT. Protein product: CASNLQGAGTEAFF. This sequence joins TRBV6-5 and TRBJ1-1, with 9 bases that match TRBD1. The CDR3 is 14 amino acids. Per the germline V gene, CDR1 is MNHEY and CDR2 is SVGAGI. J was trimmed by 4 bases and V by 7 bases; bases with no gene match: 7.

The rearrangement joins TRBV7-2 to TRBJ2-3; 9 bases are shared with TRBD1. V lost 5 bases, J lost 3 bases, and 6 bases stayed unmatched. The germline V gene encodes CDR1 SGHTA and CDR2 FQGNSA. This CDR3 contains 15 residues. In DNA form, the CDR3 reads TGTGCCAGCAGCCCCGGACAGGGGAGGACAGATACGCAGTATTTT. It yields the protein CASSPGQGRTDTQYF.

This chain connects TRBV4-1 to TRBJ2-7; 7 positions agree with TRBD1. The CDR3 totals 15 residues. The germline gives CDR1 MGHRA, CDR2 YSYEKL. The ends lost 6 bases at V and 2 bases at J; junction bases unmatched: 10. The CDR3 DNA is TGCGCCAGCAGAGACGACAGGGAGTTAACCTACGAGCAGTACTTC. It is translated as CASRDDRELTYEQYF.